This T cell receptor beta chain was profiled in a study of shared clonotypes between healthy human individuals. Study-wide context: Each donor's CD4 naive and CD4 memory cells filled three plates apiece, CD8 naive two, and CD8 memory one. Notes on the study in general: Larger estimated richness was generally recorded for naive subsets relative to memory subsets. Sequencing depth was expected to influence donor clonotype sharing.

Comment on this clone: Its antigen remains unidentified.

TCRdb keeps only in-frame clones here, not all; method: immunoSEQ multiplex PCR. The data contain 2,500,000 or so clones, approximately 90% of them singletons. This CDR3 region has 15 residues. Germline V CDR1 and CDR2: MNHEY, SVGAGI. V lost 6 bases, J lost 8 bases, and 11 bases stayed unmatched. The chain carries TRBV6-5 and TRBJ2-1; 9 positions agree with TRBD1. Sequenced: naive CD4+ T cells sorted from blood. This sample's subset: CD45RA+ positively selected. The receptor was derived from a man between 18 and 35 years old in good health. The CDR3 DNA is TGTGCCAGCAGCTCGGCACAGGGGACAGGGCATGAGCAGTTCTTC. Translated, it gives CASSSAQGTGHEQFF.